In this sample, the clone carrying this TCR beta chain turned up once. What it binds is unknown. Method: immunoSEQ multiplex PCR; TCRdb's copy keeps in-frame clones and lacks some. The sample records roughly 140,000 clones, roughly 93% being singletons. Trimming stripped 1 base from V and 6 bases from J, with 9 bases between. Looked up from germline, CDR1 is MGHDK and CDR2 is SYGVNS. The CDR3 is made up of 13 amino acids. This entry belongs to a study of T cell responses to AZD1222 COVID-19 vaccine. Findings and caveats of the study: Nearly half of unique spike-specific TCRs reportedly avoided B.1.351 and B.1.1.7 mutated regions. Spike-specific TCR breadth and depth rose after two AZD1222 doses.

The analysis combined second doses at about 4 or about 12 weeks. This rearrangement joins TRBV25-1 to TRBJ1-2; no firm D call. Source: peripheral blood, taken 28 days after the second AZD1222 dose. The sequence derives from an adult who received the AZD1222 COVID-19 vaccine. The CDR3 sequence: CASSELREDGYTF. As DNA, the CDR3 is TGTGCCAGCAGTGAATTACGGGAGGATGGCTACACCTTC.